This T cell receptor (beta chain) was retrieved from a study of T cells in localized non-small cell lung cancer. Study-wide findings and caveats: The study detected a median roughly 56 of the top 100 tumor clones in adjacent lung. Tumor samples were not multi-region, leaving intratumor heterogeneity unexcluded. Of the tissues analyzed, uninvolved adjacent lung showed maximal T cell clonality, greater than tumor. Longer overall survival was seen with higher T cell density measured in blood.

In germline, CDR1 is SEHNR, CDR2 FQNEAQ (reference sequence). V lost 4 bases to trimming and J lost 4 bases, with 13 bases between them. CDR3 size: 14 residues. The table came from immunoSEQ multiplex PCR; TCRdb's copy has only in-frame clones and leaves some out. The table has approximately 76,000 clones, 80% seen once. A word on this clone: Its antigen is unidentified.

The clonotype comes from a female donor at least 60 years old with stage I lung adenocarcinoma. The chain links TRBV7-9 to TRBJ1-2; D is undetermined. This specimen consisted of peripheral blood, obtained before any cancer treatment. CDR3 loop: CASSSPTGSYGYTF. The CDR3 DNA follows: TGTGCCAGCAGCTCCCCCACTGGCTCCTATGGCTACACCTTC.